This TCR beta chain emerged from a study of shared clonotypes between healthy human individuals. Naive CD8 populations comprised CD45RO-negative cells positively selected for CCR7, excluding terminally differentiated effector memory CD45RA+ cells. The assay was immunoSEQ multiplex PCR, and TCRdb's table has in-frame clones only and misses some. The data hold millions of clones, with roughly 94% observed a single time. The germline gives CDR1 MNHEY, CDR2 SVGAGI. The CDR3 covers 12 residues. The ends were cut back, 5 bases at V and 6 bases at J, with 11 bases in the middle. This sequence was found in a man younger than 30 in good health. Specimen: naive CD8+ T cells sorted from blood. The chain links TRBV6-5 to TRBJ2-7, with D possibly being TRBD1 (6 bases). Written as DNA, the CDR3 is TGTGCCAGCAGTCCAGGACAGCTCGAGCAGTACTTC. Amino acids: CASSPGQLEQYF.